This T cell receptor beta chain was documented in a study of identical twins. Findings and limits, study-wide: Instead of following the same donors, the conclusions were based on cross-sectional statistical analysis.

cDNA carried unique molecular identifiers, and a universal primer site was added by template switching. MiXCR was run by TCRdb on the 5' RACE reads, yielding one entry per CDR3 protein. The table lists about 900,000 distinct CDR3 sequences, 9% to 15% of them singletons. V was shortened by 6 bases and J by 0 bases, with 16 bases between the two germline ends. There are 16 residues in the CDR3. Per the germline V gene, CDR1 is ENHRY and CDR2 is SYGVKD. Concerning this clonotype: The antigen is undetermined.

The same sample was also studied in work on yellow fever vaccine responses in identical twins.

The sample taken for sequencing was PBMCs. The rearrangement links TRBV10-3 to TRBJ2-3; tentatively, D is TRBD1 or TRBD2 (7 bases each). The source of this sequence is a woman in her late teens or twenties in good health. The CDR3 coding sequence is TGTGCCATCAGGGGACAGACGGGGGGCAGCACAGATACGCAGTATTTT. Its protein product is CAIRGQTGGSTDTQYF.